This T cell receptor (beta chain) was sequenced for a study of blood T cell repertoires in COVID-19. Study-level background: Acute and convalescent COVID-19 samples came from the United States, Italy and Spain. PBMCs, B-cell-depleted T cells, or T cells were the source of the cDNA or gDNA that made up the material.

CDR3 length equals 15 residues. Looked up from germline, CDR1 is SQVTM and CDR2 is ANQGSEA. Trimming at V came to 6 bases and at J to 0 bases, leaving 10 bases not matched to a gene. Assay: immunoSEQ multiplex PCR; the TCRdb copy retains only in-frame clones and omits some. Here the sample spans 250,000 or so clones, 85% to 95% being singletons. The age range of participants was about 18 to 95 years, with residence in around 22 US areas. Before they entered the study, exposed participants had met a COVID-19 case within 2 weeks. This clonotype was obtained from a middle-aged man who had been exposed to COVID-19. This chain links TRBV29-1 with TRBJ2-7; the match to TRBD2 covers 8 bases. The specimen was PBMCs or T cells enriched from blood (not recorded which). This chain's CDR3 is CSVLPSGRYSYEQYF. In DNA, the CDR3 is TGCAGCGTGCTCCCTAGCGGGCGCTACTCCTACGAGCAGTACTTC.